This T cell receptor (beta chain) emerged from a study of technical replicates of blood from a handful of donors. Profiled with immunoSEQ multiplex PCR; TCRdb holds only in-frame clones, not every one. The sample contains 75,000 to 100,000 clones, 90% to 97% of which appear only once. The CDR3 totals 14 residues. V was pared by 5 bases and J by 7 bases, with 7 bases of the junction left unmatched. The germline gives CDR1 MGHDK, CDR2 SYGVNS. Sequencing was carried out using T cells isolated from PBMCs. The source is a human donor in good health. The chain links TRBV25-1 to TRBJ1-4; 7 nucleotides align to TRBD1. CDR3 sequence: CASSITGEGEKLFF. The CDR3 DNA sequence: TGTGCCAGCAGTATTACAGGGGAAGGTGAAAAACTGTTTTTT.